The rows below give T cell receptor beta chains drawn from one sample of a study of CD8+ T cells in alopecia areata. Here immunoSEQ multiplex PCR was the method, and the copy in TCRdb shows in-frame clones only, minus some. In the table there are fewer than 200,000 clones, about 60% of which are singletons. This specimen consisted of CD4+ T cells sorted from blood, obtained at week 24, from a patient treated with tofacitinib. These receptor sequences come from a human donor with alopecia areata. Each CDR3 is given with its conserved first and last residue. D genes are given only for firm matches. Size is stated for part of the rows, as once, few or many counts, or as a class when the clone is expanded.

D: -
length: 17
J: TRBJ1-1
V: TRBV29-1
size: -
CDR3: CSVEVLFGSGMNTEAFF
DNA: TGCAGCGTTGAAGTTTTATTTGGGAGCGGGATGAACACTGAAGCTTTCTTT

D: -
length: 14
J: TRBJ1-2
V: TRBV6-5
size: few
CDR3: CASNQRSGREGYTF
DNA: TGTGCCAGCAACCAACGCTCCGGGAGGGAAGGCTACACCTTC

D: -
length: 16
J: TRBJ2-7
V: TRBV5-6
size: -
CDR3: CASSLTTNPRNYEQYF
DNA: TGTGCCAGCAGCTTGACTACGAACCCTAGAAACTACGAGCAGTACTTC

D: -
length: 14
J: TRBJ1-2
V: TRBV30
size: few
CDR3: CAWSQGTSNYGYTF
DNA: TGTGCCTGGAGCCAGGGGACAAGCAACTATGGCTACACCTTC

D: -
length: 12
J: TRBJ2-5
V: TRBV29-1
size: few
CDR3: CSVASQQETQYF
DNA: TGCAGCGTTGCCTCTCAGCAAGAGACCCAGTACTTC

D: -
length: 17
J: TRBJ2-1
V: TRBV19
size: -
CDR3: CASSTPGGTSSYNEQFF
DNA: TGTGCCAGTAGTACCCCCGGGGGTACTAGCTCCTACAATGAGCAGTTCTTC

D: -
length: 15
J: TRBJ1-1
V: TRBV7-9
size: -
CDR3: CASSRRGQMNTEAFF
DNA: TGTGCCAGCAGCCGGCGGGGACAAATGAACACTGAAGCTTTCTTT

D: -
length: 13
J: TRBJ1-1
V: TRBV29-1
size: -
CDR3: CSVDLLGNTEAFF
DNA: TGCAGCGTTGATTTGTTAGGCAACACTGAAGCTTTCTTT

D: -
length: 14
J: TRBJ1-2
V: TRBV25-1
size: -
CDR3: CASSEALEGNGYTF
DNA: TGTGCCAGCAGTGAAGCCCTGGAAGGAAATGGCTACACCTTC

D: TRBD1
length: 14
J: TRBJ2-5
V: TRBV5-1
size: few
CDR3: CASSPGQAQETQYF
DNA: TGCGCCAGCAGCCCTGGACAGGCCCAAGAGACCCAGTACTTC

D: -
length: 15
J: TRBJ1-2
V: TRBV7-2
size: -
CDR3: CASSPGTQRPYGYTF
DNA: TGTGCCAGCAGCCCCGGGACGCAGAGGCCCTATGGCTACACCTTC

D: TRBD2
length: 11
J: TRBJ2-3
V: TRBV6-1
size: -
CDR3: CASSWLAVTYF
DNA: TGTGCCAGCAGTTGGCTAGCGGTGACCTATTTT

D: -
length: 18
J: TRBJ2-3
V: TRBV7-3
size: -
CDR3: CASSSLGGWGNATDTQYF
DNA: TGTGCCAGCAGCTCCCTGGGCGGGTGGGGGAACGCCACAGATACGCAGTATTTT

D: -
length: 14
J: TRBJ2-3
V: TRBV25-1
size: -
CDR3: CASSESAAADTQYF
DNA: TGTGCCAGCAGTGAATCGGCAGCTGCAGATACGCAGTATTTT

D: -
length: 15
J: TRBJ2-5
V: TRBV5-1
size: -
CDR3: CASSFQAGPQETQYF
DNA: TGCGCCAGCAGCTTCCAAGCAGGGCCCCAAGAGACCCAGTACTTC

D: -
length: 13
J: TRBJ2-7
V: TRBV5-1
size: -
CDR3: CASSLAETYEQYF
DNA: TGCGCCAGCAGCTTGGCAGAGACCTACGAGCAGTACTTC

D: -
length: 15
J: TRBJ1-1
V: TRBV30
size: -
CDR3: CAWSFSGSPNTEAFF
DNA: TGTGCCTGGAGTTTTTCCGGGAGTCCGAACACTGAAGCTTTCTTT

D: -
length: 16
J: TRBJ1-3
V: TRBV29-1
size: -
CDR3: CSVEQGHLAPGNTIYF
DNA: TGCAGCGTCGAACAGGGACACTTAGCCCCTGGAAACACCATATATTTT

D: -
length: 13
J: TRBJ2-3
V: TRBV7-3
size: few
CDR3: CASSRQSADTQYF
DNA: TGTGCCAGCAGTCGGCAGAGTGCAGATACGCAGTATTTT

D: -
length: 12
J: TRBJ1-1
V: TRBV29-1
size: -
CDR3: CSVRDPNTEAFF
DNA: TGCAGCGTTCGGGACCCGAACACTGAAGCTTTCTTT

D: -
length: 14
J: TRBJ1-4
V: TRBV5-4
size: few
CDR3: CASSQDRTNEKLFF
DNA: TGTGCCAGCAGCCAAGACAGGACCAATGAAAAACTGTTTTTT

D: -
length: 15
J: TRBJ2-7
V: TRBV6-1
size: -
CDR3: CASSDDRRLSYEQYF
DNA: TGTGCCAGCAGTGACGACCGCAGACTCTCCTACGAGCAGTACTTC

D: -
length: 12
J: TRBJ2-1
V: TRBV6-1
size: -
CDR3: CASSASRVEQFF
DNA: TGTGCCAGCAGTGCCAGCAGGGTAGAGCAGTTCTTC

D: TRBD2
length: 16
J: TRBJ2-1
V: TRBV10-3
size: few
CDR3: CAIRDPSGSSYNEQFF
DNA: TGTGCCATCAGGGACCCTAGCGGTAGCTCCTACAATGAGCAGTTCTTC

D: -
length: 11
J: TRBJ2-7
V: TRBV29-1
size: -
CDR3: CSVRGTYEQYF
DNA: TGCAGCGTTAGAGGAACCTACGAGCAGTACTTC

D: -
length: 14
J: TRBJ1-2
V: TRBV5-1
size: once
CDR3: CASAPGAGNYGYTF
DNA: TGCGCCAGCGCCCCGGGTGCGGGGAACTATGGCTACACCTTC

D: -
length: 11
J: TRBJ2-7
V: TRBV30
size: -
CDR3: CAWSTLYEQYF
DNA: TGTGCCTGGTCGACATTGTACGAGCAGTACTTC

D: -
length: 13
J: TRBJ1-1
V: TRBV18
size: -
CDR3: CASSITGNTEAFF
DNA: TGTGCCAGCTCCATAACAGGGAACACTGAAGCTTTCTTT

D: TRBD1
length: 15
J: TRBJ2-1
V: TRBV5-1
size: -
CDR3: CASKGDRGLYNEQFF
DNA: TGCGCCAGCAAGGGGGACAGGGGACTTTACAATGAGCAGTTCTTC

D: -
length: 12
J: TRBJ2-3
V: TRBV30
size: few
CDR3: CARRRGSDTQYF
DNA: TGTGCTCGGAGGCGGGGATCAGATACGCAGTATTTT

D: TRBD1
length: 13
J: TRBJ1-6
V: TRBV30
size: -
CDR3: CALAGTGGSPLHF
DNA: TGTGCCCTGGCAGGGACAGGGGGCTCACCCCTCCACTTT

D: -
length: 14
J: TRBJ1-3
V: TRBV6-5
size: few
CDR3: CASSYSYSGNTIYF
DNA: TGTGCCAGCAGTTACTCCTATTCTGGAAACACCATATATTTT

D: -
length: 15
J: TRBJ2-2
V: TRBV5-1
size: -
CDR3: CASSLGTANTGELFF
DNA: TGCGCCAGCAGCTTGGGCACAGCGAACACCGGGGAGCTGTTTTTT

D: TRBD1
length: 15
J: TRBJ2-5
V: TRBV27
size: -
CDR3: CASSLSGQGVRTQYF
DNA: TGTGCCAGCAGTCTATCTGGACAGGGGGTTAGGACCCAGTACTTC

D: -
length: 14
J: TRBJ1-1
V: TRBV30
size: -
CDR3: CAWSVSGGNTEAFF
DNA: TGTGCCTGGAGTGTGTCGGGGGGGAACACTGAAGCTTTCTTT

D: -
length: 14
J: TRBJ1-6
V: TRBV7-2
size: -
CDR3: CASSQGGYNSPLHF
DNA: TGTGCCAGCAGCCAGGGAGGCTATAATTCACCCCTCCACTTT

D: TRBD2
length: 18
J: TRBJ2-3
V: TRBV29-1
size: -
CDR3: CSVEDSASGGKSTDTQYF
DNA: TGCAGCGTTGAAGATTCGGCTAGCGGGGGCAAAAGCACAGATACGCAGTATTTT

D: TRBD1
length: 15
J: TRBJ1-2
V: TRBV7-9
size: -
CDR3: CASSPTRGDSYGYTF
DNA: TGTGCCAGCAGCCCAACCAGGGGGGACAGTTATGGCTACACCTTC

D: TRBD1
length: 14
J: TRBJ2-7
V: TRBV6-1
size: -
CDR3: CASTLDRVGDEQYF
DNA: TGTGCCAGCACTCTCGACAGGGTAGGCGACGAGCAGTACTTC

D: -
length: 10
J: TRBJ2-3
V: TRBV20-1
size: -
CDR3: CSASLDTQYF
DNA: TGCAGTGCTTCCTTAGATACGCAGTATTTT

D: -
length: 14
J: TRBJ2-5
V: TRBV29-1
size: -
CDR3: CSVPRAGTQETQYF
DNA: TGCAGCGTCCCCAGAGCGGGGACACAAGAGACCCAGTACTTC

D: TRBD1
length: 15
J: TRBJ2-7
V: TRBV5-1
size: -
CDR3: CASSAGTGGSYEQYF
DNA: TGCGCCAGCAGCGCGGGGACAGGGGGCTCCTACGAGCAGTACTTC

D: TRBD1
length: 14
J: TRBJ2-7
V: TRBV13
size: -
CDR3: CASSLQGSSYEQYF
DNA: TGTGCCAGCAGCCTACAGGGGAGCTCCTACGAGCAGTACTTC

D: TRBD1
length: 13
J: TRBJ1-2
V: TRBV4-2
size: -
CDR3: CASSHRTGGSYTF
DNA: TGTGCCAGCAGCCATCGGACAGGGGGTAGCTACACCTTC

D: -
length: 15
J: TRBJ2-1
V: TRBV6-1
size: -
CDR3: CASSLRGSSYNEQFF
DNA: TGTGCCAGCAGTCTCAGGGGAAGCTCCTACAATGAGCAGTTCTTC

D: -
length: 12
J: TRBJ2-2
V: TRBV2
size: once
CDR3: CASRSDTGELFF
DNA: TGTGCCAGTCGGTCAGACACCGGGGAGCTGTTTTTT

D: TRBD1
length: 10
J: TRBJ1-2
V: TRBV30
size: -
CDR3: CAWRRGGYTF
DNA: TGTGCCTGGCGCAGGGGGGGCTACACCTTC

D: TRBD2
length: 13
J: TRBJ2-7
V: TRBV2
size: -
CDR3: CASSAGGTYEQYF
DNA: TGTGCCAGCTCAGCGGGGGGTACCTACGAGCAGTACTTC

D: TRBD1
length: 14
J: TRBJ2-2
V: TRBV30
size: -
CDR3: CAWGRTGVTGELFF
DNA: TGTGCCTGGGGAAGGACAGGGGTTACCGGGGAGCTGTTTTTT

D: -
length: 15
J: TRBJ1-3
V: TRBV5-1
size: -
CDR3: CASSFGGDAGNTIYF
DNA: TGCGCCAGCAGCTTTGGCGGGGACGCTGGAAACACCATATATTTT

D: TRBD2
length: 18
J: TRBJ2-2
V: TRBV2
size: -
CDR3: CASSDLELAGGPTGELFF
DNA: TGTGCCAGCAGTGACCTTGAACTAGCGGGGGGGCCGACCGGGGAGCTGTTTTTT

D: TRBD1
length: 19
J: TRBJ1-2
V: TRBV29-1
size: -
CDR3: CSVGGPAGGDSLTNYGYTF
DNA: TGCAGCGTTGGAGGTCCAGCCGGGGGGGACAGTCTTACCAACTATGGCTACACCTTC

D: TRBD1
length: 15
J: TRBJ2-1
V: TRBV29-1
size: -
CDR3: CSVGGQGRTYNEQFF
DNA: TGCAGCGTTGGGGGACAGGGAAGAACCTACAATGAGCAGTTCTTC

D: -
length: 13
J: TRBJ2-3
V: TRBV14
size: -
CDR3: CASSRRVRDTQYF
DNA: TGTGCCAGCAGCCGCCGAGTCAGAGATACGCAGTATTTT